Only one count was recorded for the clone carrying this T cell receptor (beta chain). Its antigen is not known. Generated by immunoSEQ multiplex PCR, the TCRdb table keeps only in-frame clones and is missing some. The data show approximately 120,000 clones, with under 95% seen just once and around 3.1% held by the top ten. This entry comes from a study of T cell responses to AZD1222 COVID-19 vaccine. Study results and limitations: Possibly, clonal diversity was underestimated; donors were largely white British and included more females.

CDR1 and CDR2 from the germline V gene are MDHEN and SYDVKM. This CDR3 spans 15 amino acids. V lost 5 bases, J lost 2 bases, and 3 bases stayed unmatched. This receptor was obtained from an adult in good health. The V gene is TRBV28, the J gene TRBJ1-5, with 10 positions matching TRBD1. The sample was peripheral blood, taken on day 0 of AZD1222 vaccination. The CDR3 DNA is TGTGCCAGCAGTACCGGACAGGGGGGCAATCAGCCCCAGCATTTT. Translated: CASSTGQGGNQPQHF.